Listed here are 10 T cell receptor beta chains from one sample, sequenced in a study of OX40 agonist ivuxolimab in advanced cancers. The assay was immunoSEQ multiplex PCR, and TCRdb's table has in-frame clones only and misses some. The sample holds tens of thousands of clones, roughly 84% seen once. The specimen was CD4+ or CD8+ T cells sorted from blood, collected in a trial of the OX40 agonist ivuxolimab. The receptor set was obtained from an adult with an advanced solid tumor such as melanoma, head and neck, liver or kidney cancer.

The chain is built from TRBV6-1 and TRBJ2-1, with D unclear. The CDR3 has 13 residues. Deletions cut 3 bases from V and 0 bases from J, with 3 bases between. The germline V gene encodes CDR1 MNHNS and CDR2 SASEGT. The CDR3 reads CASSDRSYNEQFF. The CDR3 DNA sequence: TGTGCCAGCAGTGACCGCTCCTACAATGAGCAGTTCTTC.

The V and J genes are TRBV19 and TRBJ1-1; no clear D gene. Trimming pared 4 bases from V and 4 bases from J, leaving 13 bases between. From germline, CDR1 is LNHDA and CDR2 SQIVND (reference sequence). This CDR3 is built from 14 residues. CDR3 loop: CASSSREEATEAFF. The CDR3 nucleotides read TGTGCCAGTAGTAGCAGAGAGGAGGCCACTGAAGCTTTCTTT.

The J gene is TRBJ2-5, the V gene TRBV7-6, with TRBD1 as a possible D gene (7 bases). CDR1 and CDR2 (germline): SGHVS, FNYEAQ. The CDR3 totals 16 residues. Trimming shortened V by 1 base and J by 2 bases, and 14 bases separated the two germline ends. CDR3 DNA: TGTGCCAGCAGCTTAGGGGGGGACAGAAGTCAAGAGACCCAGTACTTC. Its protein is CASSLGGDRSQETQYF.

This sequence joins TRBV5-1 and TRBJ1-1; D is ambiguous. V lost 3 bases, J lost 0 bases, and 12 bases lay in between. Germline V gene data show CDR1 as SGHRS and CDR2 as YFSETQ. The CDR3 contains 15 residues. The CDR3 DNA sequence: TGCGCCAGCAGCTATCGGACGGAAATGAACACTGAAGCTTTCTTT. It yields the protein CASSYRTEMNTEAFF.

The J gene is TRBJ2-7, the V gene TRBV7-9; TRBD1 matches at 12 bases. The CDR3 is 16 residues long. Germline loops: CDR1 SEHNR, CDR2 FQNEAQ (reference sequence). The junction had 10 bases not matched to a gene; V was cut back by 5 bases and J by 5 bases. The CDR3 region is CASSPSIGTGGHEQYF. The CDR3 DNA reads TGTGCCAGCAGCCCTTCCATCGGGACAGGGGGCCACGAGCAGTACTTC. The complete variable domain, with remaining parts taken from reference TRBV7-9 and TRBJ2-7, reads DTGVSQNPRHKITKRGQNVTFRCDPISEHNRLYWYRQTLGQGPEFLTYFQNEAQLEKSRLLSDRFSAERPKGSFSTLEIQRTEQGDSAMYLCASSPSIGTGGHEQYFGPGTRLTVT.

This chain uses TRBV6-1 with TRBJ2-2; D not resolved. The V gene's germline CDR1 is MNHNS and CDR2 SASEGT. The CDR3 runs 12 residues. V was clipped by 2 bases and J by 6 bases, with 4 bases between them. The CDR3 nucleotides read TGTGCCAGCAGTGAATGGGCCGGGGAGCTGTTTTTT. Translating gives CASSEWAGELFF.

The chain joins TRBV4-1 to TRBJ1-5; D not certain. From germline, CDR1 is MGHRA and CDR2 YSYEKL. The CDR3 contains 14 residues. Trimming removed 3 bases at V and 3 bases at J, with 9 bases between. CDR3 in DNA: TGCGCCAGCAGCCATCAAAGAGACAATCAGCCCCAGCATTTT. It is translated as CASSHQRDNQPQHF.

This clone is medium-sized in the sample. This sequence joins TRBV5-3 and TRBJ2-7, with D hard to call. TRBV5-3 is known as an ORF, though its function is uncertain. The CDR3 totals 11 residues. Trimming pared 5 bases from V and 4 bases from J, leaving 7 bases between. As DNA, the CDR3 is TGTGCCAGAAGTACTTGGTACGAGCAGTACTTC. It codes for CARSTWYEQYF.

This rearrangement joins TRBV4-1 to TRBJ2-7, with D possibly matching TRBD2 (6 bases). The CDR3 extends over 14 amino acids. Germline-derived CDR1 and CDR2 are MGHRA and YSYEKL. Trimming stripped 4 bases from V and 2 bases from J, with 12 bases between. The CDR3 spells CASSLGTGPYEQYF. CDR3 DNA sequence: TGCGCCAGCAGCCTCGGGACTGGCCCCTACGAGCAGTACTTC.

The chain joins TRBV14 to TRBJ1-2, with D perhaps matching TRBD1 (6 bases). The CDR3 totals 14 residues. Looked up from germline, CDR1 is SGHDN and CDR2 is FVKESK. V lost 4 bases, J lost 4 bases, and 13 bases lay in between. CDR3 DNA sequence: TGTGCCAGCAGCCCGGGGGCAGGGATCTATGGCTACACCTTC. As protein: CASSPGAGIYGYTF.